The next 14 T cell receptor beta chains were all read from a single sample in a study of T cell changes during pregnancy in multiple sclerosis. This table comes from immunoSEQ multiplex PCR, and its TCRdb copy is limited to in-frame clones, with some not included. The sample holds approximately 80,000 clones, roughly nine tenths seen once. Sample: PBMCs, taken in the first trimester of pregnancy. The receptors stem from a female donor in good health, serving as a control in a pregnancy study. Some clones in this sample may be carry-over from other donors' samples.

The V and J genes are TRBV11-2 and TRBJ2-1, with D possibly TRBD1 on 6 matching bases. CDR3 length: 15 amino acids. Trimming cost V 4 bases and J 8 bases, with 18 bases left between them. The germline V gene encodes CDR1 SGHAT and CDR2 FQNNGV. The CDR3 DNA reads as TGTGCCAGCAGCTACCGCCTGACACAGGGTTATGAGCAGTTCTTC. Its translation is CASSYRLTQGYEQFF.

The CDR3 reads CASSRFQTPYEQYF. Written as DNA, the CDR3 is TGTGCCAGTAGTAGGTTCCAGACTCCCTACGAGCAGTACTTC. V gene TRBV19 combines with J gene TRBJ2-7; no reliable D call. V lost 4 bases to trimming and J lost 2 bases, with 12 bases between them. The length of the CDR3 is 14 residues. CDR1 and CDR2 (germline): LNHDA, SQIVND (reference sequence).

The chain's CDR3 is CASSPSPRGGGHNEKLFF. The CDR3 DNA sequence: TGTGCCAGCTCACCAAGCCCGCGGGGAGGAGGTCATAATGAAAAACTGTTTTTT. The rearrangement uses TRBV18 and TRBJ1-4, with unresolved D. Per germline, CDR1 KGHSH and CDR2 LQKENI. V lost 2 bases to trimming and J lost 4 bases, with 20 bases between them. CDR3 length: 18 amino acids.

CDR3 sequence reads: CASSLYATQRYEQYF. The CDR3 DNA is TGCGCCAGCAGCCTGTACGCGACACAGCGGTACGAGCAGTACTTC. The J gene is TRBJ2-7, the V gene TRBV5-1; possible D gene TRBD2, 5 bases. The V and J ends lost 4 bases and 4 bases respectively, with 18 bases between them. Germline V gene sequence: CDR1 SGHRS, CDR2 YFSETQ. The CDR3 loop spans 15 amino acids.

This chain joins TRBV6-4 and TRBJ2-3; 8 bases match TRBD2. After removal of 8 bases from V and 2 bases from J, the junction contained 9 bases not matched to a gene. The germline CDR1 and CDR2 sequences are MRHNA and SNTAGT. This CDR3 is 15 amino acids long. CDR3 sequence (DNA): TGTGCCAGCGCCTCCGGGACTAGACACACAGATACGCAGTATTTT. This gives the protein CASASGTRHTDTQYF.

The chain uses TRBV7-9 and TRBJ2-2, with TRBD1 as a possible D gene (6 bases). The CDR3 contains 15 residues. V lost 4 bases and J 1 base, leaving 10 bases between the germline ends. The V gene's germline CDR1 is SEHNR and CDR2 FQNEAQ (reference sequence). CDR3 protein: CASSSSRGNTGELFF. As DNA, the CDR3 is TGTGCCAGCAGCTCGTCCAGGGGGAACACCGGGGAGCTGTTTTTT.

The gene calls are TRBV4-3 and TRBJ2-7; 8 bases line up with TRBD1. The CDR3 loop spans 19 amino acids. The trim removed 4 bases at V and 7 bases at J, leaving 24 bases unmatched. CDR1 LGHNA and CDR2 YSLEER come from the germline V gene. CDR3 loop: CASSREPGQDGLILREQYF. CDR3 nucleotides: TGCGCCAGCAGCCGGGAACCGGGACAGGACGGACTTATACTCCGGGAGCAGTACTTC.

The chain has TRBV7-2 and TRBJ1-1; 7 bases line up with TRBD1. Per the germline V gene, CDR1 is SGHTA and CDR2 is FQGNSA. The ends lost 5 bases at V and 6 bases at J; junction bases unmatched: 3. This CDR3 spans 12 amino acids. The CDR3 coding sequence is TGTGCCAGCAGCATCGACAGGGCTGAAGCTTTCTTT. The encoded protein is CASSIDRAEAFF.

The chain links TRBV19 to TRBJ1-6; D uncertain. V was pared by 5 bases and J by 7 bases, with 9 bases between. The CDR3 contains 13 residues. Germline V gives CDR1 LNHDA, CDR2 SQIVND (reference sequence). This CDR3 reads CASSPQTNSPLHF. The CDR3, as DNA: TGTGCCAGTAGTCCACAAACCAATTCACCCCTCCACTTT.

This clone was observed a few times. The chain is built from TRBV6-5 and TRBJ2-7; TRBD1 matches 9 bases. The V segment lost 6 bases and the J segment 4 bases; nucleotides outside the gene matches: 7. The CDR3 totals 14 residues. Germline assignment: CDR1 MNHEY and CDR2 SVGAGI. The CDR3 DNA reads TGTGCCAGCAGAAGGACAGGGGACGCTTACGAGCAGTACTTC. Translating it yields CASRRTGDAYEQYF.

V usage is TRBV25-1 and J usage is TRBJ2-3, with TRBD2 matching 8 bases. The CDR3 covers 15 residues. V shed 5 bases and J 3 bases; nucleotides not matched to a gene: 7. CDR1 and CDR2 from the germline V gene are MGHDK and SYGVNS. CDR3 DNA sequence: TGTGCCAGCAGTAACTCCGGGACTAGGACAGATACGCAGTATTTT. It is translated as CASSNSGTRTDTQYF.

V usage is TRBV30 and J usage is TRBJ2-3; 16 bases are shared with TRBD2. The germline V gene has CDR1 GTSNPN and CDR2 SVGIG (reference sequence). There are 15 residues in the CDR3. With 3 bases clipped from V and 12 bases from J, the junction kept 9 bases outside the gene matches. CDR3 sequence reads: CAWSTGLAGGSSQYF. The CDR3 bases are TGTGCCTGGAGCACGGGACTAGCGGGAGGGTCCTCCCAGTATTTT.

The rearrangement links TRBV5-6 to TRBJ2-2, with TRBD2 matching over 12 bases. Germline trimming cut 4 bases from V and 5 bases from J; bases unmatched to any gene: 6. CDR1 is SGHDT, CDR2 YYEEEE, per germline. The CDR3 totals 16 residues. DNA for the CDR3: TGTGCCAGCAGCACCGGACTAGCGGGGCCAACCGGGGAGCTGTTTTTT. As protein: CASSTGLAGPTGELFF.

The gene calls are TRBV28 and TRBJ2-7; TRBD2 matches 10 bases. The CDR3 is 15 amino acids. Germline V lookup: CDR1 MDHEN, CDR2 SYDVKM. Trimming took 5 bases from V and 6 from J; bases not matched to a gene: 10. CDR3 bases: TGTGCCAGCAGTCCTGGACTAGCGGACAGTTTCGAGCAGTACTTC. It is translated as CASSPGLADSFEQYF.